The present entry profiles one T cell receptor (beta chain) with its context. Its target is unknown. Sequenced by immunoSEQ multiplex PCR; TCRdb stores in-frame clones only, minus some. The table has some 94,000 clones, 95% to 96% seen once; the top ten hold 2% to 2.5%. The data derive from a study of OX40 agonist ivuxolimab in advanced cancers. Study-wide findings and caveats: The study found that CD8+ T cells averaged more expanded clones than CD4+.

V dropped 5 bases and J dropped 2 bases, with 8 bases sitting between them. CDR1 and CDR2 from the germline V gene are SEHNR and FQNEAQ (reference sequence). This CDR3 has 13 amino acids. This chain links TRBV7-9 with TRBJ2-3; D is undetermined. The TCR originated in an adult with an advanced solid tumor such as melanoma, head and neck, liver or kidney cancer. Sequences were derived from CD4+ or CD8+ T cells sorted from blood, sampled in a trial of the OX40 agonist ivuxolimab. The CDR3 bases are TGTGCCAGCAGCACGCTCCACACAGATACGCAGTATTTT. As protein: CASSTLHTDTQYF.